Listed here is a single TCR beta chain. Its matching antigen is unknown. These data are taken from a study of T cell responses to AZD1222 COVID-19 vaccine. Broader study findings: Spike-wide coverage was observed for vaccine-associated CD4 TCRs, with dominant responses at 160-218 and 743-854. Seropositive at baseline were only a handful of AZD1222 recipients. Repertoire sampling was restricted to post-peak T cell response timepoints. Two AZD1222 administrations were followed by greater Spike-specific TCR breadth and depth.

Assay used: immunoSEQ multiplex PCR; TCRdb lists only in-frame clones, some missing. The sample carries about 45,000 clones, over 75% recorded once. The CDR3 is 15 amino acids. Germline V gene lookup returns CDR1 GTSNPN and CDR2 SVGIG (reference sequence). Losses at the gene ends were 0 bases for V and 8 bases for J; bases not matched to a gene: 11. Here the sequenced sample was peripheral blood, taken 28 days after the second dose of the MenACWY control vaccine. V usage is TRBV30 and J usage is TRBJ2-3; 7 positions match TRBD2. This clonotype was obtained from an adult who received the MenACWY meningococcal vaccine as a control. The DNA of the CDR3 is TGTGCCTGGAGTGTAGGTACGGGGGGTGGCGGTACGCAGTATTTT. Translated, it gives CAWSVGTGGGGTQYF. The full variable domain, rest sourced from reference TRBV30 and TRBJ2-3, is SQTIHQWPATLVQPVGSPLSLECTVEGTSNPNLYWYRQAAGRGLQLLFYSVGIGQISSEVPQNLSASRPQDRQFILSSKKLLLSDSGFYLCAWSVGTGGGGTQYFGPGTRLTVL.